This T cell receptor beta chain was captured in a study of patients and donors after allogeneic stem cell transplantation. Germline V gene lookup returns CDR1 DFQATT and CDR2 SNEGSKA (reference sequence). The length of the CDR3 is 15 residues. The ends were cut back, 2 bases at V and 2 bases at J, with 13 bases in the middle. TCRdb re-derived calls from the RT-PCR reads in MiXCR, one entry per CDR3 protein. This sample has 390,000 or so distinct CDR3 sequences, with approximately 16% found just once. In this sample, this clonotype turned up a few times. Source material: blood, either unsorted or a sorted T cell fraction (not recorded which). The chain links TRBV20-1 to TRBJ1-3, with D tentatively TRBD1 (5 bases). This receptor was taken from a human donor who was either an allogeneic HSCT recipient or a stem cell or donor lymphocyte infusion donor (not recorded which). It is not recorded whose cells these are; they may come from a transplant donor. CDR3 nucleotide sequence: TGCAGTGCTAGACAGGGCGTAGGTGCTGGAAACACCATATATTTT. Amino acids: CSARQGVGAGNTIYF.